The 17 T cell receptor beta chains below all came from one sample that was sequenced in a study of blood T cell repertoires in COVID-19. Clones were read by immunoSEQ multiplex PCR, and TCRdb kept only the in-frame ones, dropping some. The sample yields 55,000 to 60,000 clones, around 85% seen once. The sample comprised peripheral blood. Source of these receptors: a man aged 35-49 years with active COVID-19.

This clone occurred once. V is TRBV11-3 and J is TRBJ2-1, with a weak D call TRBD2 (6 bases). CDR1 is SGHNT, CDR2 YENEEA, per germline. V gave up 5 bases and J gave up 2 bases, with 10 bases separating them. This CDR3 region has 14 residues. The CDR3 DNA sequence: TGTGCCAGCAGCGCGGAGGGCCCCTACAATGAGCAGTTCTTC. Its protein is CASSAEGPYNEQFF.

V gene TRBV19 combines with J gene TRBJ1-5, with 7 nucleotides matching TRBD1. J gave up 4 bases and V 7 bases, and 4 bases lay outside the gene matches. From germline, CDR1 is LNHDA and CDR2 SQIVND (reference sequence). This CDR3 comprises 13 residues. Here the CDR3 DNA reads TGTGCCAGTACCCGACAGGGTAATCAGCCCCAGCATTTT. Its protein product is CASTRQGNQPQHF.

The chain employs TRBV7-6 and TRBJ2-7, with D possibly TRBD2 on 5 matching bases. Trimming cost V 2 bases and J 3 bases, with 11 bases left between them. Looked up from germline, CDR1 is SGHVS and CDR2 is FNYEAQ. The CDR3 totals 14 residues. The CDR3: CASSLNGGRYEQYF. The CDR3 DNA is TGTGCCAGCAGCTTAAATGGAGGTCGCTACGAGCAGTACTTC.

This chain links TRBV7-6 with TRBJ2-3, with 8 bases aligning to TRBD2. This CDR3 has 16 residues. V lost 5 bases and J lost 3; bases outside the gene matches: 10. Germline V gene sequence: CDR1 SGHVS, CDR2 FNYEAQ. Here the CDR3 reads CASSPPGSGRTDTQYF. CDR3 DNA sequence: TGTGCCAGCAGCCCCCCTGGAAGCGGGAGAACAGATACGCAGTATTTT.

The table lists this clone with a count of one. The genes are TRBV30 and TRBJ1-6; D might be TRBD1 (6 bases). The CDR3 runs 15 residues. The germline gives CDR1 GTSNPN, CDR2 SVGIG (reference sequence). V lost 3 bases and J 6 bases, leaving 15 bases between the germline ends. The CDR3 reads CAWRGDRWANSPLHF. The CDR3 DNA follows: TGTGCCTGGAGGGGAGACAGGTGGGCTAATTCACCCCTCCACTTT.

This sequence joins TRBV24-1 and TRBJ2-1, with D tentatively TRBD2 (6 bases). The germline CDR1 and CDR2 sequences are KGHDR and SFDVKD. V was cut by 3 bases and J by 0 bases, with 11 bases left in between. CDR3 length: 16 amino acids. In nucleotides, the CDR3 is TGTGCCACCAGTGATCCCCTAGCGACCTCCTACAATGAGCAGTTCTTC. This encodes CATSDPLATSYNEQFF.

The J gene is TRBJ2-1, the V gene TRBV28; tentative D call: TRBD2 (5 bases). The V and J ends lost 6 bases and 0 bases respectively, with 12 bases between them. Germline lookup yields CDR1 MDHEN and CDR2 SYDVKM. The CDR3 has 15 residues. Written as DNA, the CDR3 is TGTGCCAGCAGCCTCCTTGGGAGCTCCTACAATGAGCAGTTCTTC. Translating gives CASSLLGSSYNEQFF.

V usage is TRBV19 and J usage is TRBJ1-1; no definite D call. Trimming took off 7 bases at V and 4 bases at J, with 16 bases between the two ends. The CDR3 has 14 amino acids. CDR1 and CDR2 from the germline V gene are LNHDA and SQIVND (reference sequence). This chain's CDR3 is CASTQPGKGTEAFF. The CDR3 coding sequence is TGTGCCAGTACCCAACCGGGGAAAGGCACTGAAGCTTTCTTT.

This rearrangement joins TRBV11-2 to TRBJ2-2; TRBD2 matches 11 bases. The ends lost 5 bases at V and 6 bases at J; junction bases unmatched: 8. Germline CDR1 is SGHAT and CDR2 is FQNNGV. The CDR3 extends over 16 amino acids. The CDR3 region has the DNA TGTGCCAGCAGCCTAAGACTAGCGGGACAATCCGGGGAGCTGTTTTTT. Its protein product is CASSLRLAGQSGELFF.

The chain couples TRBV5-3 to TRBJ1-2; D remains unclear. TRBV5-3 is an ORF, with its function uncertain. This CDR3 contains 17 residues. The germline V and J ends were trimmed by 1 base and 3 bases, with 19 bases remaining between them. CDR3: CARSLPLGGLEDYGYTF. The DNA of the CDR3 is TGTGCCAGAAGCTTGCCCCTTGGTGGCCTTGAGGACTATGGCTACACCTTC.

The chain recombines TRBV5-6 with TRBJ2-7; D possibly corresponds to TRBD2 (6 bases). CDR1 and CDR2 from the germline V gene are SGHDT and YYEEEE. The CDR3 is 13 amino acids. V was pared by 7 bases and J by 0 bases, with 11 bases between. Here the CDR3 DNA reads TGTGCCAGCGCTAGCGCCCACTCCTACGAGCAGTACTTC. Protein product: CASASAHSYEQYF. The full variable domain, its missing parts supplied by reference TRBV5-6 and TRBJ2-7, is DAGVTQSPTHLIKTRGQQVTLRCSPKSGHDTVSWYQQALGQGPQFIFQYYEEEERQRGNFPDRFSGHQFPNYSSELNVNALLLGDSALYLCASASAHSYEQYFGPGTRLTVT.

The chain carries TRBV6-6 and TRBJ1-1, with TRBD1 matching over 8 bases. Germline values: CDR1 MNHNY, CDR2 SVGAGI (reference sequence). The V gene end was trimmed by 5 bases and the J gene end by 1 base; junction bases not matched to a gene: 9. The CDR3 extends over 16 amino acids. The CDR3 loop is CASSLSDRAGNTEAFF. In DNA form, the CDR3 reads TGTGCCAGCAGTCTCTCGGACAGGGCGGGGAACACTGAAGCTTTCTTT.

The table lists this clone with a count of one. The rearrangement links TRBV6-5 to TRBJ1-1; no firm D call. V dropped 7 bases and J dropped 4 bases, with 13 bases sitting between them. This CDR3 contains 13 residues. Germline V gene data show CDR1 as MNHEY and CDR2 as SVGAGI. The chain's CDR3 is CASTAGRITEAFF. CDR3 coding DNA: TGTGCCAGCACCGCGGGAAGGATCACTGAAGCTTTCTTT.

The V gene is TRBV7-9, the J gene TRBJ2-5; 8 bases match TRBD1. The CDR3 is made up of 15 amino acids. Germline V gene lookup returns CDR1 SEHNR and CDR2 FQNEAQ (reference sequence). V shed 3 bases, J shed 7 bases, and the junction held 10 bases outside the gene matches. CDR3 sequence (DNA): TGTGCCAGCAGCTTTTCTGGACAGGGCCTTGGGACCCAGTACTTC. Amino acids: CASSFSGQGLGTQYF. Variable domain in full (rest from reference TRBV7-9 and TRBJ2-5): DTGVSQNPRHKITKRGQNVTFRCDPISEHNRLYWYRQTLGQGPEFLTYFQNEAQLEKSRLLSDRFSAERPKGSFSTLEIQRTEQGDSAMYLCASSFSGQGLGTQYFGPGTRLLVL.

A single count supports this clone. One junction end disagrees with the germline gene, perhaps due to a read error. J is TRBJ2-1 and V is TRBV19; D is perhaps TRBD2 (5 bases). The CDR3 sequence is 14 residues long. Germline V gives CDR1 LNHDA, CDR2 SQIVND (reference sequence). The CDR3 region is CASSISGSSDEQFF. CDR3 DNA sequence: TGTGCCAGCAGTATTAGTGGGAGCAGTGATGAGCAGTTCTTC.

The chain links TRBV19 to TRBJ2-7, with a possible D match to TRBD2 (6 bases). Trimming pared 7 bases from V and 2 bases from J, leaving 12 bases between. The CDR3 runs to 13 residues. Germline V gives CDR1 LNHDA, CDR2 SQIVND (reference sequence). Written as DNA, the CDR3 is TGTGCCAGTATGGGGGACTCCCCCTACGAGCAGTACTTC. Amino acids: CASMGDSPYEQYF.

The chain uses TRBV3-1 (or the pseudogene TRBV3-2) and TRBJ2-7; 9 bases agree with TRBD1. The CDR3 covers 14 residues. The junction had 3 bases not matched to a gene; V was cut back by 2 bases and J by 4 bases. CDR1 and CDR2 (germline): LGHDT, YNNKEL (reference sequence). CDR3 loop: CASSQWDRDYEQYF. CDR3 coding DNA: TGTGCCAGCAGCCAATGGGACAGGGATTACGAGCAGTACTTC.